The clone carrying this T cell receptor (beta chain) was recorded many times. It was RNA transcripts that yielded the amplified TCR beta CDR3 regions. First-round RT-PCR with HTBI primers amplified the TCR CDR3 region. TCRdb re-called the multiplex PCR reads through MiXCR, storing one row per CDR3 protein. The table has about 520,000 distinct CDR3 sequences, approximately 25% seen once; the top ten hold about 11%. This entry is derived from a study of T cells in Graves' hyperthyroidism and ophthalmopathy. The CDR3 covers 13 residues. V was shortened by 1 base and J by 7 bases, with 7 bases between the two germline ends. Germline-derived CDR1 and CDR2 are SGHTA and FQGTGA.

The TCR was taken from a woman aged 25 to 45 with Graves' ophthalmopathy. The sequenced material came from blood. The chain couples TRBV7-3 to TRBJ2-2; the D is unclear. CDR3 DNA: TGTGCCAGCAGCTTAAATGGAATCGGGGAGCTGTTTTTT. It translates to CASSLNGIGELFF. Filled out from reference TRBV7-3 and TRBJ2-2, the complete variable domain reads GAGVSQTPSNKVTEKGKYVELRCDPISGHTALYWYRQSLGQGPEFLIYFQGTGAADDSGLPNDRFFAVRPEGSVSTLKIQRTERGDSAVYLCASSLNGIGELFFGEGSRLTVL.